These 4 T cell receptor beta chains were all obtained from the same sample, sequenced in a study of PD-L1 blockade in urothelial cancer. Sequencing was performed with immunoSEQ multiplex PCR; in TCRdb, only in-frame clones are kept and a portion is missing. The sample includes some 35,000 clones, 80% to 95% of them seen just once. The sample was PBMCs, taken around atezolizumab (anti-PD-L1) treatment. The receptors here all came from a man in his 70s with urothelial cancer.

This chain connects TRBV19 to TRBJ2-1; D may be TRBD2 (6 bases). Germline V CDR1 and CDR2: LNHDA, SQIVND (reference sequence). The ends were cut back, 5 bases at V and 3 bases at J, with 14 bases in the middle. This CDR3 is built from 15 residues. The CDR3 is CASSLTGTFYNEQFF. The CDR3 DNA follows: TGTGCCAGTAGTCTCACCGGGACTTTCTACAATGAGCAGTTCTTC. The complete variable domain, with remaining parts taken from reference TRBV19 and TRBJ2-1, reads DGGITQSPKYLFRKEGQNVTLSCEQNLNHDAMYWYRQDPGQGLRLIYYSQIVNDFQKGDIAEGYSVSREKKESFPLTVTSAQKNPTAFYLCASSLTGTFYNEQFFGPGTRLTVL.

The V call is TRBV28, the J call TRBJ2-1; weak D call: TRBD1 (6 bases). V lost 5 bases and J lost 10, with 21 bases in between. The CDR3 spans 15 residues. Germline CDR1 MDHEN, CDR2 SYDVKM. The CDR3 protein is CASSPLGGALGEQFF. CDR3 nucleotide sequence: TGTGCCAGCAGTCCCCTAGGGGGAGCCTTAGGGGAGCAGTTCTTC.

This chain joins TRBV6-6 and TRBJ1-2; D perhaps matches TRBD1 (6 bases). The CDR3 has 15 residues. Germline assignment: CDR1 MNHNY and CDR2 SVGAGI (reference sequence). V was shortened by 6 bases and J by 4 bases, with 18 bases between the two germline ends. CDR3 sequence (DNA): TGTGCCAGCAGCCCATCAGGGGCCGCCAGCTATGGCTACACCTTC. It codes for CASSPSGAASYGYTF.

The chain couples TRBV2 to TRBJ2-5; TRBD1 matches 8 bases. The J segment lost 6 bases and the V segment lost 3 bases, leaving 9 bases of the junction unmatched. CDR3 length equals 15 residues. Germline CDR1 reads SNHLY; CDR2 reads FYNNEI. The DNA of the CDR3 is TGTGCCAGCAGTGATGGACAGGGTTGGGGAAAGACCCAGTACTTC. It is translated as CASSDGQGWGKTQYF.